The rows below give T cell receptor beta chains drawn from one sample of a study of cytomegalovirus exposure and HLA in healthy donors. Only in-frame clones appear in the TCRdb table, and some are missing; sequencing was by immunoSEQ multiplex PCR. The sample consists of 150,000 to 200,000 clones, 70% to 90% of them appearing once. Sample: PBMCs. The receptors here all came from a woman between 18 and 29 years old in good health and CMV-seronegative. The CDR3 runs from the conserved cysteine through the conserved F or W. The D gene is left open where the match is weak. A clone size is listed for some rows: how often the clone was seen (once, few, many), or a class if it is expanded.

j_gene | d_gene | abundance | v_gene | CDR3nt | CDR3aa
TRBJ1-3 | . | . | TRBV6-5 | TGTGCCAGCAGTTATCGATTTAGCTCTGGAAACACCATATATTTT | CASSYRFSSGNTIYF
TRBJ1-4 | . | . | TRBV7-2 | TGTGCCAGCAGCTCGCGGGGGGAGGGAAAACTGTTTTTT | CASSSRGEGKLFF
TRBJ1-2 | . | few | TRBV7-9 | TGTGCCAGCAGCTTAGACAGTTATGGCTACACCTTC | CASSLDSYGYTF
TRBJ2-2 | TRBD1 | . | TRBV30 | TGTGCCTGGAGTGGACAGGGGTGGACCGGGGAGCTGTTTTTT | CAWSGQGWTGELFF
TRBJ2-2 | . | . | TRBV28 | TGTGCCAGCAGGCGATTCACCGGGGAGCTGTTTTTT | CASRRFTGELFF
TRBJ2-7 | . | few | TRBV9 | TGTGCCAGCAGCGCTTCAGGGGACCCTTCCTACGAGCAGTACTTC | CASSASGDPSYEQYF
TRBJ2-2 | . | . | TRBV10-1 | TGCGCCAGCAGTGAGCAGAGGGCGGCCGGGGAGCTGTTTTTT | CASSEQRAAGELFF
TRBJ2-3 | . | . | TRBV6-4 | TGTGCCAGCAGTGTCCTGGCTAGCACAGATACGCAGTATTTT | CASSVLASTDTQYF
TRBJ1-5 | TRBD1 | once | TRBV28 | TGTGCCAGCAGGGGACAGGGATGGCAGCCCCAGCATTTT | CASRGQGWQPQHF
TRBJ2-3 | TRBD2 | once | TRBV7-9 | TGTTCCAGCAGTTGGGGACTAGCAGGGAGCGCAGATACGCAGTATTTT | CSSSWGLAGSADTQYF
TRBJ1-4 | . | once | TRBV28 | TGTGCCAGCAGTTTAAGCAGGGCTGGGAATGAAAAACTGTTTTTT | CASSLSRAGNEKLFF
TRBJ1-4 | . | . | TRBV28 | TGTGCCAGCAGTTTATGGGCCTCTAATGAAAAACTGTTTTTT | CASSLWASNEKLFF
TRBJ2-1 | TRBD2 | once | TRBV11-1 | TGTGCCAGCTCCACCGGGACTAGCGTCAATGAGCAGTTCTTC | CASSTGTSVNEQFF
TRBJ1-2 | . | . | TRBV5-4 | TGTGCCAGCAGCTTGGTAGGGCAGGGGCCCTTCTATGGCTACACCTTC | CASSLVGQGPFYGYTF
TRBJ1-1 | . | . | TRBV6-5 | TGTGCCAGCAAAAAAGACACCAATATGAACACTGAAGCTTTCTTT | CASKKDTNMNTEAFF
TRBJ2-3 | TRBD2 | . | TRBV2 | TGTGCCAGCAGTGACCGGCGGGGGAAAGGCACAGATACGCAGTATTTT | CASSDRRGKGTDTQYF
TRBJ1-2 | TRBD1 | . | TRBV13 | TGTGCCAGCAGCTGGACAGGGGAAGGCTACACCTTC | CASSWTGEGYTF
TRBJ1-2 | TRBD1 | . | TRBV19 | TGTGCCAGTAGTATGCTCGGGACAGGGGATCGCGGCTACACCTTC | CASSMLGTGDRGYTF
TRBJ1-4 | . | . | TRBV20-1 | TGCAGTGGACAGGTTAATGAAAAACTGTTTTTT | CSGQVNEKLFF
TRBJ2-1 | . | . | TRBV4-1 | TGCGCCAGCAGCCAAGTTTCGGGTAATGAGCAGTTCTTC | CASSQVSGNEQFF
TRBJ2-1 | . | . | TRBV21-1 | TGTGCCAGCACCCAAGTCTCGGGCAGGGGTAAGGGGGATTACAATGAGCAGTTCTTC | CASTQVSGRGKGDYNEQFF
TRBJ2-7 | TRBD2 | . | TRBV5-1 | TGCGCCAGCAGCATAACTAGCGGGAGTGCTTACGAGCAGTACTTC | CASSITSGSAYEQYF
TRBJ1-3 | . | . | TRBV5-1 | TGCGCCAGCAGCTTGGACGGCGGCTCTGGAAACACCATATATTTT | CASSLDGGSGNTIYF
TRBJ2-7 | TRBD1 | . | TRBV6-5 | TGTGCCAGCAGTTACAACCCTACAGGGGGCGAGCAGTACTTC | CASSYNPTGGEQYF
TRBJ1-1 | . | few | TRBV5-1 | TGCGCCAGCAGCGTGGGACAGAACACTGAAGCTTTCTTT | CASSVGQNTEAFF
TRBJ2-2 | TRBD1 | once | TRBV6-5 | TGTGCCAGCAGTCGACAGGGATACGGGGAGCTGTTTTTT | CASSRQGYGELFF
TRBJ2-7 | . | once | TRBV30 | TGTGCCTGGAGTCGGGGTGGACGGGAGCAGTACTTC | CAWSRGGREQYF
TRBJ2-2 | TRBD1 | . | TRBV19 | TGTGCCAGTAAGGGACAGGGCACCGGGGAGCTGTTTTTT | CASKGQGTGELFF
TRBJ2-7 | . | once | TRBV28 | TGTGCCAGCAGTTTCAGGGGTCCTCTTTCCTACGAGCAGTACTTC | CASSFRGPLSYEQYF
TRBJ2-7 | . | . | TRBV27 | TGTGCCAGCAGCCAAGACAGGTCGAGCTCCTACGAGCAGTACTTC | CASSQDRSSSYEQYF
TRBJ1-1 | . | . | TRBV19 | TGTGCCAGTAGTATAGATCGGAGGGCTAACACTGAAGCTTTCTTT | CASSIDRRANTEAFF
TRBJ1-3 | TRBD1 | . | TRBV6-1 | TGTGCCAGCAGTGAAGCCCCGGGACAGGCTGGAAACACCATATATTTT | CASSEAPGQAGNTIYF
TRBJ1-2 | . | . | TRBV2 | TGTGCCAGCAGTGTTGGGGCCCTCGGCTATGGCTACACCTTC | CASSVGALGYGYTF